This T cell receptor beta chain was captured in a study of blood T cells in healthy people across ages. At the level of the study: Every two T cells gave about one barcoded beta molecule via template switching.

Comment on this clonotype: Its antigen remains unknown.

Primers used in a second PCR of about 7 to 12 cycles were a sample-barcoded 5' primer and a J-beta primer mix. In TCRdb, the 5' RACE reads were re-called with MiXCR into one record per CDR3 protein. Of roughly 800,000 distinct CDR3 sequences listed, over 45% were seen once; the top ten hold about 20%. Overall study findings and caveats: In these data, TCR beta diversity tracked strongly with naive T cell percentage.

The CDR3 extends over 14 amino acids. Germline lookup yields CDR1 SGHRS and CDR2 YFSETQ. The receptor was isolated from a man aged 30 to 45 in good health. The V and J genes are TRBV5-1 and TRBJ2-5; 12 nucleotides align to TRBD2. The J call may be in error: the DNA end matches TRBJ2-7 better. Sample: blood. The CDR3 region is CASTTSGGPYEQYF. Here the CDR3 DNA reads TGCGCCAGCACGACTAGCGGGGGCCCTTACGAGCAGTACTTC.